One sample yielded the 12 T cell receptor beta chains listed below, sequenced in a study of metastatic and nonmetastatic thyroid tumors. Treatment of any kind had been given to no patient before thyroid surgery. MiXCR reprocessed the PCR reads for TCRdb. The data contain over 65,000 clones, around 13% of them singletons. Sequencing was carried out using tumor tissue. These receptors came from a female donor with papillary thyroid cancer or a benign thyroid nodule (not recorded which). Some clones in this sample may be carry-over from other donors' samples.

J is TRBJ2-1 and V is TRBV7-9; TRBD1 aligns across 7 bases. Germline V CDR1 and CDR2: SEHNR, FQNEAQ (reference sequence). The CDR3 extends over 12 amino acids. V was pared by 5 bases and J by 12 bases, with 7 bases of the junction left unmatched. DNA of the CDR3: TGTGCCAGCAGCACATACAGGGGTTCGCAGTTCTTC. This sequence encodes CASSTYRGSQFF.

In regard to this clone: Given the absence of the conserved phenylalanine or tryptophan at the CDR3 end, a read error is likely. The DNA is left out, because the CDR3 cannot be placed on it with certainty; the CDR3 is given as TCRdb lists it. V usage is TRBV19 and J usage is TRBJ2-4; TRBD1, the table's D call, was not compared with the DNA. Germline values: CDR1 LNHDA, CDR2 SQIVND (reference sequence). Termini included, the CDR3 measures 12 amino acids. CDR3 protein: CASSAARTYPHR.

This clone was recorded many times. The chain is built from TRBV11-3 and TRBJ2-3; D remains unclear. The CDR3 loop spans 12 amino acids. V shed 3 bases and J shed 6 bases, with 7 bases lying between them. Per germline, CDR1 SGHNT and CDR2 YENEEA. CDR3 sequence (DNA): TGTGCCAGCAGCTTCACCTGGGATACGCAGTATTTT. As protein: CASSFTWDTQYF.

This clone was seen repeatedly, ten times or more. The chain joins TRBV3-1 to TRBJ2-7; 7 positions match TRBD2. Germline values: CDR1 LGHDT, CDR2 YNNKEL (reference sequence). This CDR3 spans 13 amino acids. After removal of 3 bases from V and 12 bases from J, the junction contained 11 bases not matched to a gene. DNA of the CDR3: TGTGCCAGCAGCCATAATGAGGGAGGGGTACGGTACTTC. It codes for CASSHNEGGVRYF.

This clone was observed many times. The chain joins TRBV25-1 to TRBJ2-5; D might be TRBD2 (7 bases). The CDR3 loop spans 14 amino acids. The germline V gene has CDR1 MGHDK and CDR2 SYGVNS. Trimming took 5 bases from V and 4 from J, leaving 14 bases between them. CDR3 protein: CASSHEGGGETQYF. CDR3 bases: TGTGCCAGCAGTCACGAGGGAGGGGGAGAGACCCAGTACTTC.

This clone was recorded at least ten times. The chain couples TRBV10-1 to TRBJ1-4; D is possibly TRBD1 (5 bases). This CDR3 region has 15 residues. The V and J ends lost 5 bases and 8 bases respectively, with 18 bases between them. Germline loops: CDR1 WNHNN, CDR2 SYGVQD (reference sequence). The CDR3 sequence is CASSLTTGIGEKLFF. The CDR3 DNA sequence: TGCGCCAGCAGTCTTACCACAGGAATAGGGGAAAAACTGTTTTTT.

At least ten counts were recorded for this clone. The chain has TRBV11-3 and TRBJ2-5; TRBD1 might be the D (5 bases). The CDR3 runs to 13 residues. Germline V gene sequence: CDR1 SGHNT, CDR2 YENEEA. Trimming pared 7 bases from V and 2 bases from J, leaving 11 bases between. The CDR3: CASTWGIQETQYF. CDR3 nucleotide sequence: TGTGCCAGCACCTGGGGCATACAAGAGACCCAGTACTTC.

The sample holds a few counts of this clone. At one of its ends the junction is not consistent with the germline gene, which may arise from a read error. This chain uses TRBV27 with TRBJ2-5, with TRBD2 as a possible D gene (5 bases). The CDR3 loop spans 16 amino acids. Germline CDR1 reads MNHEY; CDR2 reads SMNVEV (reference sequence). The chain's CDR3 is CASINYYRTPKETQYF. In nucleotides, the CDR3 is TGTGCTAGCATTAACTATTATCGGACTCCCAAAGAGACCCAGTACTTC.

The sample holds many counts of this clone. The chain recombines TRBV20-1 with TRBJ2-7; 10 bases are shared with TRBD1. The CDR3 runs 14 residues. Per germline, CDR1 DFQATT and CDR2 SNEGSKA (reference sequence). The V gene end was trimmed by 5 bases and the J gene end by 2 bases; junction bases not matched to a gene: 6. CDR3 coding DNA: TGCAGTGCTGAAGCCGGGACAGGGGCCTACGAGCAGTACTTC. The encoded protein is CSAEAGTGAYEQYF.

For this clone: This may arise from a read error, as a much more abundant clone is one base away. Different DNA sequences within this sample yield the same CDR3. V gene TRBV20-1 combines with J gene TRBJ2-3, with 7 nucleotides matching TRBD2. Germline CDR1 is DFQATT and CDR2 is SNEGSKA (reference sequence). The CDR3 extends over 14 amino acids. Trimming at V came to 7 bases and at J to 2 bases, leaving 9 bases not matched to a gene. Written as DNA, the CDR3 is TGCAGTGTTACTAGCGATGGTAACACAGATACGCAGTATTTT. It encodes CSVTSDGNTDTQYF.

There are many counts of this clone. The V gene is TRBV20-1, the J gene TRBJ2-7; D is unresolved. Germline V gene lookup returns CDR1 DFQATT and CDR2 SNEGSKA (reference sequence). Deletions cut 3 bases from V and 3 bases from J, with 9 bases between. The CDR3 length is 12 residues. The CDR3 DNA reads as TGCAGTGCTAGGCACATACACTACGAGCAGTACTTC. Translating it yields CSARHIHYEQYF.

There are many counts of this clone. The chain has TRBV20-1 and TRBJ2-7; the match to TRBD2 covers 7 bases. There are 15 residues in the CDR3. J lost 0 bases, V lost 0 bases, and 5 bases had no gene match. CDR1 and CDR2 from the germline V gene are DFQATT and SNEGSKA (reference sequence). CDR3 in DNA: TGCAGTGCTAGAGATTCTAGCGGTCTCTCCTACGAGCAGTACTTC. It is translated as CSARDSSGLSYEQYF.